The sample holds many counts of the clone carrying this T cell receptor (beta chain). These data originate in a study of CD4 and CD8 cells across lung adenocarcinoma regions. TCRdb analysed the PCR reads with MiXCR anew, one entry per CDR3 protein. The sample has around 20,000 distinct CDR3 sequences; roughly 50% are singletons. The CDR3 consists of 14 residues. With 5 bases clipped from V and 1 base from J, the junction kept 4 bases outside the gene matches. The germline CDR1 and CDR2 sequences are SGHTA and FQGNSA. This receptor was identified in a male donor with lung adenocarcinoma. The CD4 and CD8 labels of this study may be unreliable. The sequenced material came from CD4+ T cells from the margin of a lung tumor. This rearrangement joins TRBV7-2 to TRBJ2-7, with 8 positions matching TRBD1. The CDR3: CASSLGTGSYEQYF. DNA for the CDR3: TGTGCCAGCAGCCTCGGGACAGGTTCCTACGAGCAGTACTTC.